The TCR beta chain described here comes from a study of regulatory T cells in long-lasting Graves disease. Study in general: Over 5 years on antithyroid drugs plus positive TSH receptor antibodies marked Graves' disease as persistent. Notes on the study in general: Only a small sample size was used, which may have cut accuracy. Newly diagnosed Graves' patients had higher TCR diversity than persistent ones.

The time point is: persistent/refractory GD, antithyroid drugs over 5 years with positive TRAb. PBMC RNA was the source of the TCR library. A volume of approximately 8.4 milliliters of peripheral blood was collected in EDTA tubes. This clonotype occurred a few times. Its antigen is unidentified. Investigators prepared the TCR beta libraries by applying iRepertoire HTBI primers and Arm-PCR of CDR3 regions. Each CDR3 protein is one row after TCRdb ran MiXCR on the multiplex PCR reads. The sample yields some 430,000 distinct CDR3 sequences, 20% to 25% seen once. Germline V CDR1 and CDR2: SGHDT, YYEEEE. The ends were cut back, 1 base at V and 9 bases at J, with 13 bases in the middle. The CDR3 is 13 residues long.

The specimen was peripheral blood mononuclear cells (PBMCs), collected when the disease was refractory, from a patient treated with antithyroid drugs. The TCR comes from a female donor with Graves disease. The chain recombines TRBV5-6 with TRBJ1-1; maybe TRBD1 (6 bases). The CDR3 DNA follows: TGTGCCAGCAGCTTGTTCGGGACAAGTCAAGCTTTCTTT. This sequence encodes CASSLFGTSQAFF.